This record covers a single TCR beta chain. The data originate from a study of blood T cell repertoires in COVID-19. Overall study: COVID-19 samples, acute and convalescent, were from the United States, Italy and Spain. PBMCs, B-cell-depleted T cells, or T cells were the source of the cDNA or gDNA that made up the material.

The V and J ends lost 4 bases and 2 bases, in that order; junction bases with no gene match: 7. The CDR3 covers 17 residues. Germline CDR1 reads SGHRS; CDR2 reads YFSETQ. Per the authors' pipeline: By means of reference gene primer amplification, nucleated cell counts were estimated. Sequencing was performed with immunoSEQ multiplex PCR; in TCRdb, only in-frame clones are kept and a portion is missing. That table is the source of V, J and clone size, and D and trimming were worked out from the DNA. The sample consists of under 300,000 clones, around four fifths of them appearing once. The TCR comes from a woman in her sixties or seventies with active or convalescent COVID-19. The rearrangement joins TRBV5-1 to TRBJ2-3, with 13 nucleotides matching TRBD2. The sequenced sample was peripheral blood. In DNA, the CDR3 is TGCGCCAGCAGCATAGGACTAGCGGGGGCCACCACAGATACGCAGTATTTT. Amino acids: CASSIGLAGATTDTQYF.